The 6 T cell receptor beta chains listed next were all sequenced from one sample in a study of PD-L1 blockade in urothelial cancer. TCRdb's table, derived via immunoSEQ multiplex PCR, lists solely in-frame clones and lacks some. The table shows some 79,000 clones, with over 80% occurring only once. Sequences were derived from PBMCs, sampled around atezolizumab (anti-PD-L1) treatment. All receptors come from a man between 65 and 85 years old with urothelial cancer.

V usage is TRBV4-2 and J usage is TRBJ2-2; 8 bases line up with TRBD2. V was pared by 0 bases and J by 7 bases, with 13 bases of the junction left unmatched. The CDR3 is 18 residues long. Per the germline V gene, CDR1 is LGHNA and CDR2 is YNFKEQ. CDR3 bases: TGTGCCAGCAGCCAAGATCTTATAGGAAGCGGGAGTAGCGGGGAGCTGTTTTTT. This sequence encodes CASSQDLIGSGSSGELFF.

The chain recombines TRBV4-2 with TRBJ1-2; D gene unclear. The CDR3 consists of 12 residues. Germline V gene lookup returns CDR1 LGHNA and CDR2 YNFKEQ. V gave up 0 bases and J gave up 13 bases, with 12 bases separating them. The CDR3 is CASSQDREVFTF. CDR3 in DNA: TGTGCCAGCAGCCAAGATAGAGAGGTTTTCACCTTC.

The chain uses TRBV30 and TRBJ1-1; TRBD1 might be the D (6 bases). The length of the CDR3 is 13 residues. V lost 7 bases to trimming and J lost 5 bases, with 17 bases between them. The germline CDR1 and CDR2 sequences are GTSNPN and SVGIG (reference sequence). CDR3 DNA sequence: TGTGCCTTGGACGGGAGGGGGAGTACTGAAGCTTTCTTT. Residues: CALDGRGSTEAFF.

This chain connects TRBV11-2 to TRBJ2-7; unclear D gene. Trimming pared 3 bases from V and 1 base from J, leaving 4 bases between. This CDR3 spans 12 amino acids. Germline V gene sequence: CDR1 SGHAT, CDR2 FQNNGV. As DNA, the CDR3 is TGTGCCAGCAGCTTCAATTCCTACGAGCAGTACTTC. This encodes CASSFNSYEQYF.

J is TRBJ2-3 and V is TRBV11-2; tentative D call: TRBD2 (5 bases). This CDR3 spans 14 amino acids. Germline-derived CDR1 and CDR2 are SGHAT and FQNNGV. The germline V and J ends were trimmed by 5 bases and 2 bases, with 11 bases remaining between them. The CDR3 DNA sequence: TGTGCCAGCAGCCCCGGGCTAGCCACAGATACGCAGTATTTT. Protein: CASSPGLATDTQYF.

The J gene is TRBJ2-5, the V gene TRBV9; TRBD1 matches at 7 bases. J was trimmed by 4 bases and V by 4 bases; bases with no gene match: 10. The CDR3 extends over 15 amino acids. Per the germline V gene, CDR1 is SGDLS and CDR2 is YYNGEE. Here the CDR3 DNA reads TGTGCCAGCAGCATAATGACAGGGTTTGCAGAGACCCAGTACTTC. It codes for CASSIMTGFAETQYF.